Detailed here is one T cell receptor beta chain. Its antigen is unknown. Base quality data are lacking; no much larger clone is found one base away. Libraries of naive CD8 T cells were built from approximately 20,000 to 980,000 sorted cells, with 10%, 30% or 50% of the purified RNA used. Naive CD8 T cells were FACS-sorted as CD8+CD4-CCR7+CD45RA+ on a BD FACSAria II into RLT Plus buffer. To test detection sensitivity, Jurkat RNA equal to 10 or so TCR copies was added to samples of about 20,000-1,000,000 naive CD8 T cells. Enrichment of CD8 T cells was done with RosetteSep CD8+ T Cell Enrichment Cocktail plus Ficoll-Paque, and ACK red cell lysis came afterward. The sample belongs to a study of molecular identifiers for immune sequencing clone quantification (dated by TCRdb to the late 2010s). Background for the entire study: For a replicate experiment, RNA from roughly 20,000 or 100,000 naive CD8 T cells was divided into five aliquots, and four of the five aliquots were sequenced. This methods study benchmarked molecular-identifier clustering-based TCR repertoire sequencing (MIDCIRS) and TCR RNA copy counting, using CD8 T cells to do so. Results and caveats for the whole study, not just this receptor: Spiked-in Jurkat TCR RNA (10 copies' worth), which is not part of the donor repertoire, was contained in the naive libraries. When barcode sub-clustering was left out, chimeric consensus sequences inflated TCR diversity, with chimeras reaching as high as 47%. Spiked-in Jurkat TCR RNA equivalent to a single cell was reported to be detectable even among over 800,000 naive CD8 T cells. Identical TCR molecules sharing a barcode could cause highly expanded clone sizes to be underestimated. In CMV-specific effector cells, clones with more than 20 RNA copies accounted for over 99% of molecules, whereas in naive cells such clones accounted for under 1%. About 2.9 recovered TCR RNA copies per cell were obtained by modeling, versus around 10 by digital PCR, implying a capture efficiency of approximately 30%.

Library preparation employed PCR. Instrument used: Illumina HiSeq 4000. Bulk TCR libraries were generated as previously described, with the TCR primers listed in Table S5 used. Total RNA was purified with the Qiagen AllPrep DNA/RNA kit. Before any analysis, reads coming from multiple sequencing runs of the same library were combined into one pool. Under the source paper's analysis protocol: Only reads with exact TCR constant sequence were kept, trimmed to 150 nt, and grouped by their 12-nt molecular barcodes. Reads within each barcode group were sub-clustered using a 15% Levenshtein threshold, and quality-weighted consensus sequences were constructed for each RNA molecule. Non-functional sequences were removed, as were lower-count sequences one edit away from another. Based on a fit of two negative binomial distributions, barcode sub-clusters having less than 20% of the maximum read count were discarded. TCRdb's own reprocessing of the public reads used fastp at Q25 and MiXCR and kept productive beta chains. One record per CDR3 amino acid sequence lists the most common genes and DNA. For this entry, the V and J calls and clone size follow TCRdb and not the study's own pipeline. This sample gives a few hundred thousand distinct CDR3 sequences in total; over 20% of them show up just once. The ten biggest clones cover about 0.78% of the sample.

The V end loses 7 bases and the J end loses 0 bases, and a stretch of 10 bases separates them. From the cysteine through the phenylalanine, the CDR3 covers 13 amino acids. Of all the DNA, just the CDR3 is kept, 39 bases in frame from base 1. The germline V gene specifies ENHRY as CDR1 and SYGVKD as CDR2. Source material: naive CD8+ T cells from blood, with Jurkat cell RNA spiked in. The cell subset or site label here, explained by the study, means: FACS-sorted CD8+CD4-CCR7+CD45RA+ naive T cells. The clonotype originates from a human donor in good health. Some libraries in this study had Jurkat cell RNA spiked in. The chain joins TRBV10-3 to TRBJ2-7; the D gene cannot be resolved reliably. The CDR3 amino acid sequence is: CAINSQSSYEQYF. The sequenced DNA: TGTGCCATCAATAGCCAGAGCTCCTACGAGCAGTACTTC.